The rows below give T cell receptor beta chains drawn from one sample of a study of blood T cell repertoires in COVID-19. Clones were read by immunoSEQ multiplex PCR, and TCRdb kept only the in-frame ones, dropping some. Of approximately 160,000 clones detected, about 85% appear once; the ten largest clones hold 0.95% to 1.5%. Sequencing input: peripheral blood. The receptors come from a man between 60 and 70 years old who had recovered from COVID-19. The CDR3 runs from the conserved cysteine through the conserved F or W. A D gene is named only where the DNA matches it firmly. Clone size is shown for a subset of rows, as once, few, many or a class of expanded clone.

>TRBV11-2|TRBJ2-7|-|TRBD2
CASSSLAGGRYEQYF
TGTGCCAGCAGCTCTCTAGCGGGGGGCCGCTACGAGCAGTACTTC
>TRBV5-1|TRBJ2-6|-|TRBD2
CASSRQGAGGATGANVLTF
TGCGCCAGCAGCCGACAGGGAGCGGGAGGCGCTACTGGGGCCAACGTCCTGACTTTC
>TRBV10-2|TRBJ1-2|-|TRBD1
CASSETGQGGYGYTF
TGCGCCAGCAGTGAGACAGGACAGGGCGGCTATGGCTACACCTTC
>TRBV19|TRBJ2-2|-|TRBD2
CASRLAGAGELFF
TGTGCCAGTAGACTAGCGGGAGCCGGGGAGCTGTTTTTT
>TRBV6-5|TRBJ1-2|-|TRBD1
CASSYGQGASGGYTF
TGTGCCAGCAGTTACGGACAGGGGGCTTCAGGTGGCTACACCTTC
>TRBV14|TRBJ1-3|-|-
CASSLRGGVSTIYF
TGTGCCAGCAGCCTCCGTGGAGGGGTTTCGACCATATATTTT
>TRBV5-1|TRBJ1-1|once|TRBD1
CASSLETGGEAFF
TGCGCCAGCAGCTTGGAGACAGGGGGTGAAGCTTTCTTT
>TRBV7-3|TRBJ2-5|-|TRBD2
CASSGTNQETQYF
TGTGCCAGCAGCGGGACTAACCAAGAGACCCAGTACTTC
>TRBV27|TRBJ1-1|many|-
CASSSRAWTEAFF
TGTGCCAGCAGTTCCAGGGCCTGGACTGAAGCTTTCTTT
>TRBV7-9|TRBJ1-5|few|-
CASSLGEGPQHF
TGTGCCAGCAGCTTAGGAGAGGGGCCCCAGCATTTT
>TRBV6-5|TRBJ1-1|once|-
CASRDGAEPNTEAFF
TGTGCCAGCAGAGACGGCGCGGAACCAAACACTGAAGCTTTCTTT
>TRBV18|TRBJ1-5|-|TRBD1
CASSPTGRTQPQHF
TGTGCCAGCTCACCGACAGGGAGGACTCAGCCCCAGCATTTT
>TRBV30|TRBJ1-6|-|-
CAWSLGLGVWDSPLHF
TGTGCCTGGAGCCTGGGATTAGGGGTATGGGATTCACCCCTCCACTTT
>TRBV27|TRBJ2-7|-|TRBD1
CASKPLLQGSYEQYF
TGTGCCAGCAAGCCTTTATTACAGGGGAGCTACGAGCAGTACTTC
>TRBV12-3/TRBV12-4|TRBJ1-1|-|-
CASSSGGDLEAFF
TGTGCCAGCAGTTCAGGAGGGGACCTTGAAGCTTTCTTT
>TRBV5-1|TRBJ2-2|-|-
CASSLGSPNTGELFF
TGCGCCAGCAGCTTGGGTAGCCCGAACACCGGGGAGCTGTTTTTT
>TRBV5-5|TRBJ1-4|-|TRBD1
CASSFGQGGEKLFF
TGTGCCAGCAGCTTCGGACAGGGCGGTGAAAAACTGTTTTTT
>TRBV7-8|TRBJ2-2|few|-
CASSLVPSGSILVENTGELFF
TGTGCCAGCAGCTTAGTGCCGTCAGGGTCGATCCTCGTAGAGAACACCGGGGAGCTGTTTTTT
>TRBV15|TRBJ1-4|-|-
CATSREVTANEKLFF
TGTGCCACCAGCAGAGAGGTGACAGCTAATGAAAAACTGTTTTTT
>TRBV15|TRBJ1-3|-|-
CATSSRGGLSGNTIYF
TGTGCCACCAGCTCCCGGGGGGGACTCTCTGGAAACACCATATATTTT
>TRBV5-4|TRBJ2-3|-|TRBD2
CASSYVGTNAQYF
TGTGCCAGCAGTTACGTCGGGACTAACGCGCAGTATTTT
>TRBV5-1|TRBJ2-3|-|TRBD1
CASSEGTGINTQYF
TGCGCCAGCAGCGAGGGGACAGGGATAAATACGCAGTATTTT
>TRBV29-1|TRBJ2-5|-|TRBD2
CSVGHPGLAEETQYF
TGCAGCGTTGGTCACCCGGGACTAGCGGAAGAGACCCAGTACTTC
>TRBV18|TRBJ1-2|-|-
CASSPQGVADGYTF
TGTGCCAGCTCACCACAGGGGGTTGCTGATGGCTACACCTTC
>TRBV27|TRBJ1-5|-|-
CASSLDDGVGQPQHF
TGTGCCAGCAGTTTAGACGACGGGGTAGGTCAGCCCCAGCATTTT